The 25 T cell receptor beta chains listed next were all sequenced from one sample in a study of blood T cell repertoires in COVID-19. Data came from immunoSEQ multiplex PCR; TCRdb stores just in-frame clones and leaves some out. The table records 280,000 or so clones, approximately 85% of them present only once. The source material was peripheral blood. All receptors come from a man aged 18-30 years with active or convalescent COVID-19.

This clone was detected only once. This CDR3 reads CASSTGTGEGEKLFF. CDR3 in DNA: TGCGCCAGCAGCACCGGGACAGGGGAGGGCGAAAAACTGTTTTTT. The chain is built from TRBV5-1 and TRBJ1-4, with 10 bases fitting TRBD1. V trimming: 4 bases; J trimming: 8 bases; junction bases outside the gene matches: 8. Germline assignment: CDR1 SGHRS and CDR2 YFSETQ. The CDR3 spans 15 residues.

This clone was observed once. The chain has TRBV5-6 and TRBJ1-2; 7 bases align to TRBD1. This CDR3 region has 16 residues. The germline V gene encodes CDR1 SGHDT and CDR2 YYEEEE. The V segment lost 1 base and the J segment 0 bases; nucleotides outside the gene matches: 6. The CDR3 spells CASSLTGDYPNYGYTF. CDR3 nucleotide sequence: TGTGCCAGCAGCTTGACAGGGGATTATCCTAACTATGGCTACACCTTC.

CDR3 DNA sequence: TGTGCCAGCAGCTTAGGCCGCGGGGAAAATGGAAACACCATATATTTT. Its translation: CASSLGRGENGNTIYF. The genes are TRBV13 and TRBJ1-3; D unclear. Germline V gives CDR1 PRHDT, CDR2 FYEKMQ (reference sequence). The germline V and J ends were trimmed by 0 bases and 3 bases, with 12 bases remaining between them. The CDR3 consists of 16 residues.

The V call is TRBV5-1, the J call TRBJ2-7; 11 positions agree with TRBD1. Germline values: CDR1 SGHRS, CDR2 YFSETQ. The V gene end was trimmed by 4 bases and the J gene end by 2 bases; junction bases not matched to a gene: 11. The CDR3 spans 17 residues. In nucleotides, the CDR3 is TGCGCCAGCAGCCCGGGACAGGGGGGCGCACCCCCCTACGAGCAGTACTTC. Translation: CASSPGQGGAPPYEQYF. The full variable domain, in which reference TRBV5-1 and TRBJ2-7 provide the parts outside the CDR3, is KAGVTQTPRYLIKTRGQQVTLSCSPISGHRSVSWYQQTPGQGLQFLFEYFSETQRNKGNFPGRFSGRQFSNSRSEMNVSTLELGDSALYLCASSPGQGGAPPYEQYFGPGTRLTVT.

This rearrangement joins TRBV5-8 to TRBJ1-2; perhaps TRBD1 as D (5 bases). The CDR3 extends over 12 amino acids. V lost 3 bases and J lost 4, with 7 bases in between. CDR1 and CDR2 from the germline V gene are SGHTS and YDEGEE. The CDR3 nucleotides are TGTGCCAGCAGCTCAGGGCCCTATGGCTACACCTTC. It encodes CASSSGPYGYTF.

The chain employs TRBV29-1 and TRBJ1-2; TRBD1 aligns across 8 bases. The V gene end was trimmed by 3 bases and the J gene end by 7 bases; junction bases not matched to a gene: 4. CDR3 size: 12 residues. Germline CDR1 reads SQVTM; CDR2 reads ANQGSEA. The CDR3 is CSVDRGRSGYTF. The CDR3 bases are TGCAGCGTTGACAGGGGGCGAAGTGGCTACACCTTC.

This clone was detected once. The chain is built from TRBV6-5 and TRBJ2-2; D uncertain. V lost 9 bases and J 4 bases, leaving 18 bases between the germline ends. CDR3 length: 15 residues. In germline, CDR1 is MNHEY, CDR2 SVGAGI. The CDR3 coding sequence is TGTGCCAGACAGACACAGTCGAACCCCACCGGGGAGCTGTTTTTT. Its protein is CARQTQSNPTGELFF.

The rearrangement joins TRBV5-1 to TRBJ1-1; D gene unclear. CDR1 and CDR2 from the germline V gene are SGHRS and YFSETQ. V was trimmed by 0 bases and J by 1 base, leaving 13 bases between them. This CDR3 is built from 16 residues. For the CDR3, the DNA is TGCGCCAGCAGCTTGGTGCAGGCCCAGACGAACACTGAAGCTTTCTTT. Protein sequence: CASSLVQAQTNTEAFF.

This sequence joins TRBV5-1 and TRBJ1-2; no definite D call. Germline V gene data show CDR1 as SGHRS and CDR2 as YFSETQ. Between the trimmed V and J ends, which lost 0 bases and 1 base, there was a span of 7 bases. The CDR3 has 14 amino acids. The CDR3 reads CASSLGENNYGYTF. CDR3 DNA: TGCGCCAGCAGCTTGGGGGAGAATAACTATGGCTACACCTTC. The full variable domain, its missing parts supplied by reference TRBV5-1 and TRBJ1-2, is KAGVTQTPRYLIKTRGQQVTLSCSPISGHRSVSWYQQTPGQGLQFLFEYFSETQRNKGNFPGRFSGRQFSNSRSEMNVSTLELGDSALYLCASSLGENNYGYTFGSGTRLTVV.

This chain uses TRBV3-1 (or the pseudogene TRBV3-2) with TRBJ2-5, with TRBD2 matching over 10 bases. The junction had 9 bases not matched to a gene; V was cut back by 6 bases and J by 5 bases. CDR1 LGHDT and CDR2 YNNKEL come from the germline V gene (reference sequence). The CDR3 runs to 15 residues. The DNA for the CDR3 is TGTGCCAGCAGTTCCGGGACTAGCGCCGAGGAGACCCAGTACTTC. It yields the protein CASSSGTSAEETQYF.

The rearrangement links TRBV11-2 to TRBJ2-7; 7 bases line up with TRBD1. The CDR3 covers 15 residues. V shed 5 bases and J 0 bases; nucleotides not matched to a gene: 7. Germline CDR1 is SGHAT and CDR2 is FQNNGV. The CDR3 spells CASSHYRGNSYEQYF. The DNA of the CDR3 is TGTGCCAGCAGCCATTACAGGGGAAACTCCTACGAGCAGTACTTC.

The sample holds one count of this clone. The rearrangement links TRBV7-2 to TRBJ1-2; TRBD1 might be the D (5 bases). Germline V lookup: CDR1 SGHTA, CDR2 FQGNSA. With 1 base removed from V and 10 bases from J, the gap between germline ends came to 16 bases. The CDR3 loop spans 14 amino acids. DNA for the CDR3: TGTGCCAGCAGCTTAGTCTTTCGGGACTCCTACTACACCTTC. Protein product: CASSLVFRDSYYTF.

J is TRBJ1-4 and V is TRBV18, with 8 bases lining up with TRBD1. The CDR3 spans 18 residues. V was clipped by 0 bases and J by 2 bases; unmatched bases: 8. The germline gives CDR1 KGHSH, CDR2 LQKENI. The CDR3 loop reads CASSPPVGRGLTNEKLFF. The CDR3 region has the DNA TGTGCCAGCTCACCACCGGTCGGCAGGGGGCTTACTAATGAAAAACTGTTTTTT.

The chain recombines TRBV20-1 with TRBJ2-1, with 7 positions matching TRBD1. The J segment lost 10 bases and the V segment lost 3 bases, leaving 9 bases of the junction unmatched. The CDR3 totals 13 residues. Germline values: CDR1 DFQATT, CDR2 SNEGSKA (reference sequence). The CDR3 nucleotides are TGCAGTGCTAGTACGGGACAGCCTGTGGAGCAGTTCTTC. As protein: CSASTGQPVEQFF.

This chain joins TRBV12-3 or TRBV12-4 and TRBJ2-1; D is unclear. Trimming removed 5 bases at V and 8 bases at J, with 13 bases between. There are 13 residues in the CDR3. The CDR3 loop is CASSPPDIDEQFF. The CDR3 region has the DNA TGTGCCAGCAGTCCCCCCGACATTGATGAGCAGTTCTTC.

The chain joins TRBV19 to TRBJ1-4; 7 bases map to TRBD1. The CDR3 extends over 16 amino acids. J lost 8 bases, V lost 0 bases, and 9 bases had no gene match. Looked up from germline, CDR1 is LNHDA and CDR2 is SQIVND (reference sequence). The CDR3 is CASSIDPLGGGEKLFF. The DNA for the CDR3 is TGTGCCAGTAGTATAGATCCTCTAGGGGGCGGCGAAAAACTGTTTTTT.

The chain is built from TRBV5-4 and TRBJ2-3, with TRBD2 identical over 7 bases. The CDR3 spans 16 residues. Germline V CDR1 and CDR2: SGHNT, YYREEE (reference sequence). Losses at the gene ends were 0 bases for V and 7 bases for J; bases not matched to a gene: 11. CDR3 protein: CASSLVPSGGTNTQYF. The DNA for the CDR3 is TGTGCCAGCAGCTTGGTGCCTAGCGGAGGCACGAATACGCAGTATTTT. Full variable domain (outside the CDR3, taken from reference TRBV5-4 and TRBJ2-3): ETGVTQSPTHLIKTRGQQVTLRCSSQSGHNTVSWYQQALGQGPQFIFQYYREEENGRGNFPPRFSGLQFPNYSSELNVNALELDDSALYLCASSLVPSGGTNTQYFGPGTRLTVL.

The chain uses TRBV6-2 or TRBV6-3 and TRBJ1-2; TRBD1 might be the D (6 bases). CDR1 MNHEY and CDR2 SVGEGT come from the germline V gene. The CDR3 spans 11 residues. V lost 6 bases and J 4 bases, leaving 6 bases between the germline ends. CDR3 amino acids: CASSRGYGYTF. CDR3 sequence (DNA): TGTGCCAGCAGCAGGGGCTATGGCTACACCTTC.

The V and J genes are TRBV6-5 and TRBJ2-5; 14 bases are a match to TRBD2. From germline, CDR1 is MNHEY and CDR2 SVGAGI. V dropped 2 bases and J dropped 4; count of bases not matched to a gene: 3. This CDR3 is built from 16 residues. The CDR3 here is CASSYRGTSGGETQYF. Written as DNA, the CDR3 is TGTGCCAGCAGTTACCGGGGGACTAGCGGGGGAGAGACCCAGTACTTC.

V gene TRBV19 combines with J gene TRBJ2-3, with a tentative D call TRBD1 (6 bases). Germline V gives CDR1 LNHDA, CDR2 SQIVND (reference sequence). V lost 5 bases and J 3 bases, leaving 12 bases between the germline ends. This CDR3 spans 14 amino acids. The CDR3 coding sequence is TGTGCCAGTAGTCCCCAGGGGTGGACAGATACGCAGTATTTT. Its translation is CASSPQGWTDTQYF.

The V gene is TRBV4-1, the J gene TRBJ2-7; the match to TRBD1 covers 7 bases. Germline V lookup: CDR1 MGHRA, CDR2 YSYEKL. The CDR3 runs to 15 residues. With V trimmed by 2 bases and J by 0 bases, 4 bases remained unmatched. The CDR3 DNA reads TGCGCCAGCAGCCAAATTGGGACAGACTCCTACGAGCAGTACTTC. Its translation: CASSQIGTDSYEQYF.

The V call is TRBV29-1, the J call TRBJ2-5, with D maybe TRBD1 (6 bases). Germline loops: CDR1 SQVTM, CDR2 ANQGSEA. With 7 bases removed from V and 5 bases from J, the gap between germline ends came to 20 bases. The CDR3 is 14 residues long. CDR3 region: CSAEGGQGWETQYF. Here the CDR3 DNA reads TGCAGCGCCGAAGGGGGTCAGGGGTGGGAGACCCAGTACTTC.

V gene TRBV9 combines with J gene TRBJ2-5; D is possibly TRBD1 (6 bases). The germline V gene encodes CDR1 SGDLS and CDR2 YYNGEE. The CDR3 length is 15 residues. The V end lost 4 bases, the J end lost 0 bases, and 13 bases lay between the germline ends. For the CDR3, the DNA is TGTGCCAGCAGCCTCCGTAGGGGGTACCAAGAGACCCAGTACTTC. Translating it yields CASSLRRGYQETQYF. Together with reference TRBV9 and TRBJ2-5, the CDR3 gives the full variable domain: DSGVTQTPKHLITATGQRVTLRCSPRSGDLSVYWYQQSLDQGLQFLIQYYNGEERAKGNILERFSAQQFPDLHSELNLSSLELGDSALYFCASSLRRGYQETQYFGPGTRLLVL.

V gene TRBV7-2 combines with J gene TRBJ1-6; 7 bases are a match to TRBD1. V shed 5 bases, J shed 7 bases, and the junction held 5 bases outside the gene matches. The CDR3 extends over 14 amino acids. From germline, CDR1 is SGHTA and CDR2 FQGNSA. The CDR3 protein is CASSRTGENSPLHF. The CDR3 coding sequence is TGTGCCAGCAGCCGGACAGGCGAGAATTCACCCCTCCACTTT.

CDR3 bases: TGCGCCAGCAGCTGGGGTAGGACAGAGAATCCAACTAATGAAAAACTGTTTTTT. This gives the protein CASSWGRTENPTNEKLFF. The gene calls are TRBV5-1 and TRBJ1-4; weak D call: TRBD1 (6 bases). Germline V gives CDR1 SGHRS, CDR2 YFSETQ. V dropped 3 bases and J dropped 0 bases, with 18 bases sitting between them. This CDR3 contains 18 residues.